This is a list of T cell receptor beta chains from one sample in a study of T cells in Graves' hyperthyroidism and ophthalmopathy. TCRdb re-called the multiplex PCR reads with MiXCR, one entry per CDR3 protein. The table records about 300,000 distinct CDR3 sequences, under 30% of them present only once. Input material: blood. The receptors were sampled from a middle-aged man with Graves' hyperthyroidism that later progressed to Graves' ophthalmopathy. The CDR3 runs from the conserved cysteine through the conserved F or W. A D gene is named only where the DNA matches it firmly. Where a row states a size, it is once, few, many or the class of an expanded clone; other rows omit it.

d_call j_call clone_size v_call cdr3_nt cdr3_aa
TRBD1 TRBJ2-5 many TRBV29-1 TGCAGCGAGCGGACAGGGGCCGGGGAGACCCAGTACTTC CSERTGAGETQYF
- TRBJ1-5 many TRBV6-2/TRBV6-3 TGTGCCAGCAGTCCCGACAGGAGACGGGATCAGCCCCAGCATTTT CASSPDRRRDQPQHF
- TRBJ1-2 many TRBV6-5 TGTGCCAGCAGTTCCGGGGCGGGGTACTACTATGGCTACACCTTC CASSSGAGYYYGYTF
- TRBJ2-2 many TRBV10-1 TGCGCCAGCAGCGGGGTCCCCGGGGAGCTGTTTTTT CASSGVPGELFF
TRBD2 TRBJ2-7 many TRBV11-2 TGTGCCAGCAGGTTGATAACCCGGGAGGCGCAGTACTTC CASRLITREAQYF
- TRBJ1-2 many TRBV19 TGTGCCAGCCTAAGAGACCGCAACTATGGCTACACCTTC CASLRDRNYGYTF
- TRBJ2-7 many TRBV20-1 TGCAGTGCTGTGACTGTGTACGAGCAGTACTTC CSAVTVYEQYF
- TRBJ1-1 many TRBV5-1 TGCGCCGCGAGCACGGGGGCGAACACTGAAGCTTTCTTT CAASTGANTEAFF
- TRBJ1-1 many TRBV24-1 TGTGCCACCCGGAAGAACACTGAAGCTTTCTTT CATRKNTEAFF
- TRBJ1-1 - TRBV6-2/TRBV6-3 TGTGCCAGCACCCTTTCCACAGGGAACACTGAAGCTTTCTTT CASTLSTGNTEAFF
- TRBJ2-7 many TRBV18 TGTGCCAGCTCACTTTCACAGGATTACGAGCAGTACTTC CASSLSQDYEQYF
- TRBJ2-5 many TRBV20-1 TGCAGTGCTAGGGGAGCGCAAGAGACCCAGTACTTC CSARGAQETQYF
TRBD2 TRBJ2-5 - TRBV7-6 TGTGCCAGCAGCTTAGAAGGTAGTAGCGGGAGACAAGAGACCCAGTACTTC CASSLEGSSGRQETQYF
- TRBJ1-5 many TRBV20-1 TGCAGTGCTCGCAGGGGAGGGGGTCAGCCCCAGCATTTT CSARRGGGQPQHF